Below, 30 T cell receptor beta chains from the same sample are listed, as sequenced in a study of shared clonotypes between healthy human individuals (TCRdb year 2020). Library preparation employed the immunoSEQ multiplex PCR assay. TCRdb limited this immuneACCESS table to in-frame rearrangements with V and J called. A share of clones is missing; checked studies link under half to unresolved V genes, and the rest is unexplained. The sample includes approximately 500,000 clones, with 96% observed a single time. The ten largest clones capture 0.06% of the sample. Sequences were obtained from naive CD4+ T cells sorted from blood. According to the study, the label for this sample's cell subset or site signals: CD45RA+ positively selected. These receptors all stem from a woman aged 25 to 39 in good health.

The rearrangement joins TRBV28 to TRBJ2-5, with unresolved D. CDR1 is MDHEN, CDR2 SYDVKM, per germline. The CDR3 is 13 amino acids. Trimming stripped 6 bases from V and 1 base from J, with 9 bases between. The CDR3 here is CASRRNSQETQYF. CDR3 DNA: TGTGCCAGCAGGAGGAACAGCCAAGAGACCCAGTACTTC. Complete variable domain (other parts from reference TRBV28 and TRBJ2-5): DVKVTQSSRYLVKRTGEKVFLECVQDMDHENMFWYRQDPGLGLRLIYFSYDVKMKEKGDIPEGYSVSREKKERFSLILESASTNQTSMYLCASRRNSQETQYFGPGTRLLVL.

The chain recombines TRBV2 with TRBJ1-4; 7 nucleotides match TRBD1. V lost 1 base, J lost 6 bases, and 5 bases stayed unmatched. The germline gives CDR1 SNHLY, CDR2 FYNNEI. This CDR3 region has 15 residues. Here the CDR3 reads CASSEETGFHEKLFF. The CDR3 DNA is TGTGCCAGCAGTGAAGAGACAGGGTTTCATGAAAAACTGTTTTTT.

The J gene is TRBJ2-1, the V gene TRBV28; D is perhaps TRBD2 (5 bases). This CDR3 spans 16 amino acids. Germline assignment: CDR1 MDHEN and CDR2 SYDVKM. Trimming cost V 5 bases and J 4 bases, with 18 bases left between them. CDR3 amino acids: CASSALATAEYNEQFF. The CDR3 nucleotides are TGTGCCAGCAGTGCCCTCGCCACAGCGGAGTACAATGAGCAGTTCTTC.

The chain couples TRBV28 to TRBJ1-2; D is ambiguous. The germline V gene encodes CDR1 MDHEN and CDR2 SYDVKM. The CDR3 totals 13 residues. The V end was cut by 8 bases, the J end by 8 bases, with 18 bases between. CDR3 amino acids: CASRDTPLYGYTF. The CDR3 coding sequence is TGTGCCAGCCGCGACACCCCTCTCTACGGCTACACCTTC.

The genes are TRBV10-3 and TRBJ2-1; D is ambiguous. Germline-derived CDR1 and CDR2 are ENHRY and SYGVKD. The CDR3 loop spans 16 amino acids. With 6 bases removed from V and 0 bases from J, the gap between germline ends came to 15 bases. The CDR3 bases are TGTGCCATCAGCCAATTCAGGAAGAGCTCCTACAATGAGCAGTTCTTC. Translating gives CAISQFRKSSYNEQFF.

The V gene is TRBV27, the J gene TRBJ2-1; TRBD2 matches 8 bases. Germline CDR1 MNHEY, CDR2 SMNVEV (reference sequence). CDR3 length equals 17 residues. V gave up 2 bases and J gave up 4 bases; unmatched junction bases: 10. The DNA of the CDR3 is TGTGCCAGCAGTTTAAAATTTTGGACTAGCCGATACAATGAGCAGTTCTTC. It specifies CASSLKFWTSRYNEQFF.

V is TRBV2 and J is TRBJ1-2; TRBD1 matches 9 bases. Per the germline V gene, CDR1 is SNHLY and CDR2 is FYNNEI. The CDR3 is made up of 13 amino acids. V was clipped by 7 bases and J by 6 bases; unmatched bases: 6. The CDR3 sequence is CASNIRDRDGYTF. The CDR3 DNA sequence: TGTGCCAGCAACATCCGGGACAGGGATGGCTACACCTTC.

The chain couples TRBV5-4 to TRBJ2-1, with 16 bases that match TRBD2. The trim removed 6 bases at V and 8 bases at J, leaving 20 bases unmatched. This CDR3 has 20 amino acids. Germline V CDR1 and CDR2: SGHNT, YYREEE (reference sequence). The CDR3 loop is CASTPGGGMGLAGGSDEQFF. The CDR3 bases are TGTGCCAGCACCCCCGGGGGGGGCATGGGACTAGCGGGAGGGAGCGATGAGCAGTTCTTC.

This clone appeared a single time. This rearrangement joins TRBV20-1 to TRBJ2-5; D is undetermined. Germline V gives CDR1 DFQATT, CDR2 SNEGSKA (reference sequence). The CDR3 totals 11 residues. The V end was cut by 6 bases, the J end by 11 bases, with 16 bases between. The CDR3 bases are TGCAGTGCCATACTGACGATCAAGCAGTACTTC. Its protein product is CSAILTIKQYF.

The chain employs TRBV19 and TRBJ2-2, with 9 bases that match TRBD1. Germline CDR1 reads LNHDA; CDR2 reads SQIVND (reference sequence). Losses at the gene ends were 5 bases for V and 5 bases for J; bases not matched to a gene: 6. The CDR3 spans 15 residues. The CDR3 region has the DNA TGTGCCAGTAGTCCCTACAGGGGGCGAACCGGGGAGCTGTTTTTT. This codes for CASSPYRGRTGELFF.

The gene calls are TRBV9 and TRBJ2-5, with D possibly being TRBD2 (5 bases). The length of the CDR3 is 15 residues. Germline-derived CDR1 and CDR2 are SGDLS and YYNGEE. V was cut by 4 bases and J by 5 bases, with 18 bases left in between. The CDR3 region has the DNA TGTGCCAGCAGCTTGGCCGGCGGGCTGAGGGAGACCCAGTACTTC. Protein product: CASSLAGGLRETQYF.

Here the CDR3 reads CASRTSGTSNEQFF. The CDR3 DNA is TGTGCCAGCAGAACTAGCGGGACAAGCAATGAGCAGTTCTTC. The V and J genes are TRBV28 and TRBJ2-1; 10 bases match TRBD2. In germline, CDR1 is MDHEN, CDR2 SYDVKM. J was trimmed by 6 bases and V by 6 bases; bases with no gene match: 5. The length of the CDR3 is 14 residues.

CDR3 nucleotide sequence: TGTGCCAGCAGCTTAGCCCCGGGACAGGGGTTCGATCAGCCCCAGCATTTT. It translates to CASSLAPGQGFDQPQHF. The chain joins TRBV7-8 to TRBJ1-5, with TRBD1 matching 10 bases. The V and J ends lost 0 bases and 5 bases, in that order; junction bases with no gene match: 7. The CDR3 runs 17 residues. In germline, CDR1 is SGHVS, CDR2 FQNEAQ.

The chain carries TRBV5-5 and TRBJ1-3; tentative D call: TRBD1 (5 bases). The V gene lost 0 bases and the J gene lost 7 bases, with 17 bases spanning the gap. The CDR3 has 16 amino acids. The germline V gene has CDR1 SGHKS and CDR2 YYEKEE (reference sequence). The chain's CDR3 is CASSLVEPEWGNTIYF. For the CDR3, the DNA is TGTGCCAGCAGCTTGGTGGAACCTGAATGGGGGAACACCATATATTTT.

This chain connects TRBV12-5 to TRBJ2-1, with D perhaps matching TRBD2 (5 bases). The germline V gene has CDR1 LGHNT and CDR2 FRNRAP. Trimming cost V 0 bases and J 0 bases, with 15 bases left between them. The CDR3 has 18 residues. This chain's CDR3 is CASGLVLRGPSSYNEQFF. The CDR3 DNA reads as TGTGCTAGTGGTTTGGTATTGCGCGGGCCTAGCTCCTACAATGAGCAGTTCTTC.

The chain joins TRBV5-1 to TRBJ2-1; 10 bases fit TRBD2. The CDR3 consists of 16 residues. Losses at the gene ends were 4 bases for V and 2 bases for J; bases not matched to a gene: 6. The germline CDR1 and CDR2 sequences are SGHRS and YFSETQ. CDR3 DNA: TGCGCCAGCAGCCAAAATAGCGGGAGGACCTACAATGAGCAGTTCTTC. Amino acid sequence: CASSQNSGRTYNEQFF.

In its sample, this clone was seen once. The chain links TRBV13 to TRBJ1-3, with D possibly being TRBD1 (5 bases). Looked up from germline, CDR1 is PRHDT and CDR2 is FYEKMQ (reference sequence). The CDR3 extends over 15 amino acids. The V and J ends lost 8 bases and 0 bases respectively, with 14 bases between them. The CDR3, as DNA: TGTGCCAGCCATCGGGACCGACTCTCTGGAAACACCATATATTTT. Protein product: CASHRDRLSGNTIYF.

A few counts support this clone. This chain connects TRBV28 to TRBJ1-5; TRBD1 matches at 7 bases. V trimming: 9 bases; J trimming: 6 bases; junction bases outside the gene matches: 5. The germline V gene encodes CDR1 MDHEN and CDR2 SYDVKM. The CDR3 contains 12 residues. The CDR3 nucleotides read TGTGCCAGTGAGACAGGGATTCAGCCCCAGCATTTT. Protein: CASETGIQPQHF.

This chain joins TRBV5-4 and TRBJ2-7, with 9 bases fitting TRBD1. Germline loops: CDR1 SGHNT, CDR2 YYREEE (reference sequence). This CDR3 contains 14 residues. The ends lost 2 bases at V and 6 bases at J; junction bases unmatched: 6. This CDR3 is CASSLPGQGSEQYF. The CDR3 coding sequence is TGTGCCAGCAGCTTACCGGGACAGGGTTCCGAGCAGTACTTC.

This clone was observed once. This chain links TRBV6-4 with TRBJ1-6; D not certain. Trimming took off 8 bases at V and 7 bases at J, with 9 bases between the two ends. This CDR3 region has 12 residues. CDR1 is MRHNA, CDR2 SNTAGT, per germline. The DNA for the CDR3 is TGTGCCAGCCCAGGCAACAATTCACCCCTCCACTTT. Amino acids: CASPGNNSPLHF.

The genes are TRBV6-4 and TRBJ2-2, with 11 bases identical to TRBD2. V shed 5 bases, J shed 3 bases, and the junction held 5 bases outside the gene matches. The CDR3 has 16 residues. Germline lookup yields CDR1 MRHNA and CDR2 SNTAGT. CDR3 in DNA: TGTGCCAGCAGTAAACTAGCGGGAGTGGACACCGGGGAGCTGTTTTTT. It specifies CASSKLAGVDTGELFF.

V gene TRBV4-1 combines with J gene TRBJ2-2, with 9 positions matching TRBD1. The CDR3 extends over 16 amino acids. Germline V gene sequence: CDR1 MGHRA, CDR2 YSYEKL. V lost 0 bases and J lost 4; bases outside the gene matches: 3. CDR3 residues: CASSQEGTGSTGELFF. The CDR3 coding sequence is TGCGCCAGCAGCCAAGAGGGGACAGGGTCCACCGGGGAGCTGTTTTTT.

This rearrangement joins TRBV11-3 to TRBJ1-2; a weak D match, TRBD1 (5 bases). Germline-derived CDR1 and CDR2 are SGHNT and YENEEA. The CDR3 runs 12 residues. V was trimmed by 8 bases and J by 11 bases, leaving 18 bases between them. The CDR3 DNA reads TGTGCCAGCTCAATCAGCAGGGAGGGATACACCTTC. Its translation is CASSISREGYTF.

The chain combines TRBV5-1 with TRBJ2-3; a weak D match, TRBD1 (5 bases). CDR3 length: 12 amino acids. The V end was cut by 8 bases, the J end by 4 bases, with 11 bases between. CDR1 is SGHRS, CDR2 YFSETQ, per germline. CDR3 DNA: TGCGCCAGTTGGGGCTCCGCAGATACGCAGTATTTT. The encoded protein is CASWGSADTQYF. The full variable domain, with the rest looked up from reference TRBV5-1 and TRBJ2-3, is KAGVTQTPRYLIKTRGQQVTLSCSPISGHRSVSWYQQTPGQGLQFLFEYFSETQRNKGNFPGRFSGRQFSNSRSEMNVSTLELGDSALYLCASWGSADTQYFGPGTRLTVL.

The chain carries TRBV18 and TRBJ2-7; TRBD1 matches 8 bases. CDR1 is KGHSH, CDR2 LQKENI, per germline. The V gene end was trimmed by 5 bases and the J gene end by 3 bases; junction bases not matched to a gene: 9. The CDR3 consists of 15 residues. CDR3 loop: CASSTNRGSDYEQYF. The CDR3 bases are TGTGCCAGCTCAACTAACAGGGGGAGTGACTACGAGCAGTACTTC.

For the CDR3, the DNA is TGCGCCAGCAGCAAACCCCGATGGGAGCGGGAATACAATGAGCAGTTCTTC. Its translation: CASSKPRWEREYNEQFF. V usage is TRBV4-1 and J usage is TRBJ2-1; 7 nucleotides line up with TRBD2. The V segment lost 5 bases and the J segment 4 bases; nucleotides outside the gene matches: 14. Germline lookup yields CDR1 MGHRA and CDR2 YSYEKL. This CDR3 comprises 17 residues.

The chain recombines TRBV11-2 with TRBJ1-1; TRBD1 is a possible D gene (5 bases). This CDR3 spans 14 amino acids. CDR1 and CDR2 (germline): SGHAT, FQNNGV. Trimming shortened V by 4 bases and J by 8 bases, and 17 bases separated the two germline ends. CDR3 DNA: TGTGCCAGCAGCTGGGGCAGATCTTCTAAGGAAGCTTTCTTT. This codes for CASSWGRSSKEAFF.

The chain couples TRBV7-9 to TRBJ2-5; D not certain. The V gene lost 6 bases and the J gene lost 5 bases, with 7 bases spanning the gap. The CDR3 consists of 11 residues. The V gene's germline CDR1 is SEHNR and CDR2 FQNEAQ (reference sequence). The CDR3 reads CASRVGETQYF. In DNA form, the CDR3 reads TGTGCCAGCAGGGTCGGGGAGACCCAGTACTTC.

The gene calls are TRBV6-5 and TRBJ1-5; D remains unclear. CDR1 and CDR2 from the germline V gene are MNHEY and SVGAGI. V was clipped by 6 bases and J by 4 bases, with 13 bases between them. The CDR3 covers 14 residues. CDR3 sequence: CASRAPGWNQPQHF. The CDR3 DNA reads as TGTGCCAGCAGAGCCCCCGGGTGGAATCAGCCCCAGCATTTT.

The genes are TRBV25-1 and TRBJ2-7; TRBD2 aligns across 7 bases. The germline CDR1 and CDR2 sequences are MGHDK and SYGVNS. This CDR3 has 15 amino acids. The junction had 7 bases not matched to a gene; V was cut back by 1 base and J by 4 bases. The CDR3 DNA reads TGTGCCAGCAGTGAATCTGGCGGGAGCGTATACGAGCAGTACTTC. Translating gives CASSESGGSVYEQYF.